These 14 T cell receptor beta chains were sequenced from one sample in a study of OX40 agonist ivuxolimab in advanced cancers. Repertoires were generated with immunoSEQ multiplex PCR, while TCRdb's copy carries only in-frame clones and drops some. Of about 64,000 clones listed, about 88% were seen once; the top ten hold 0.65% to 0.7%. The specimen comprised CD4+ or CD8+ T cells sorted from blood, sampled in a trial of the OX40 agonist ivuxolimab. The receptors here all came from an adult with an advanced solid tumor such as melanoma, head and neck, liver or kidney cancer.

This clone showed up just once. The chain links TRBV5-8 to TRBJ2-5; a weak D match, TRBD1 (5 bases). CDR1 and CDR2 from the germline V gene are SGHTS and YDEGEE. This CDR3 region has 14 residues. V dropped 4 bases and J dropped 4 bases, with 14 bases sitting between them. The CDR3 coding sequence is TGTGCCAGCAGCCGTGAGCCAGGGCGAGAGACCCAGTACTTC. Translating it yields CASSREPGRETQYF.

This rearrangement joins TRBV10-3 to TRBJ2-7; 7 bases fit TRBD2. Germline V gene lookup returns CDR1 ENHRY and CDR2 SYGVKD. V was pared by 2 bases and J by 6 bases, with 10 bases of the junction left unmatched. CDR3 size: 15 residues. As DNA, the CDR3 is TGTGCCATCAGTGAGAGGGAGGGGACCCTTGGCGAGCAGTACTTC. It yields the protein CAISEREGTLGEQYF.

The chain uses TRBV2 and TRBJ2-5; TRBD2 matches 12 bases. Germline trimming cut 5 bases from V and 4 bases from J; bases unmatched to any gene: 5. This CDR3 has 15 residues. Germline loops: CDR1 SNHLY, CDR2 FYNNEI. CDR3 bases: TGTGCCAGCAGTCCACTAGCGGGAGGTCGAGAGACCCAGTACTTC. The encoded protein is CASSPLAGGRETQYF.

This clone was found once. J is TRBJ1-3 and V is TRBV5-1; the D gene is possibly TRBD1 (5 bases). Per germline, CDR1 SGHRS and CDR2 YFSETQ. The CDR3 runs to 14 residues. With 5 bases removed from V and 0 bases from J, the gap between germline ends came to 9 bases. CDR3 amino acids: CASSGDLSGNTIYF. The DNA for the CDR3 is TGCGCCAGCAGTGGGGACCTCTCTGGAAACACCATATATTTT.

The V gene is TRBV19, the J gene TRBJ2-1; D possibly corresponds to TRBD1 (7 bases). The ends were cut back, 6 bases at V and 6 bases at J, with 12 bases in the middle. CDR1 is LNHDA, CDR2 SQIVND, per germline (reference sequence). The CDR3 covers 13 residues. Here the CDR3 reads CASRVQGGNEQFF. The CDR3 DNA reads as TGTGCCAGTAGGGTTCAGGGGGGCAATGAGCAGTTCTTC.

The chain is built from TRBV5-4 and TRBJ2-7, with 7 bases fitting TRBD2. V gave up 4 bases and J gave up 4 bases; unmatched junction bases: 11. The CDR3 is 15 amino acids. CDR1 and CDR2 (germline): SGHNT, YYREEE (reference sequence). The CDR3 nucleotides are TGTGCCAGCAGCGCGTCGGGCGGGAGAAGATACGAGCAGTACTTC. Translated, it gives CASSASGGRRYEQYF.

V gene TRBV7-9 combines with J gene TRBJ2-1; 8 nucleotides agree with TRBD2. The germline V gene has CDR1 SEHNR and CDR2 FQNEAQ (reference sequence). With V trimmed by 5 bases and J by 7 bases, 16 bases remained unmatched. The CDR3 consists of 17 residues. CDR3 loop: CASSRGGFRQRRNEQFF. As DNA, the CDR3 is TGTGCCAGCAGCCGCGGGGGGTTCCGGCAACGTAGGAATGAGCAGTTCTTC.

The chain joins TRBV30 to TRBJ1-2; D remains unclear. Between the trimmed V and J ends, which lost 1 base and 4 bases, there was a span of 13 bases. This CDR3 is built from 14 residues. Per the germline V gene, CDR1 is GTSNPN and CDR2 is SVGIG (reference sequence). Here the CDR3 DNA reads TGTGCCTGGAGTGAGGCATCTTGGGGCTATGGCTACACCTTC. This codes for CAWSEASWGYGYTF.

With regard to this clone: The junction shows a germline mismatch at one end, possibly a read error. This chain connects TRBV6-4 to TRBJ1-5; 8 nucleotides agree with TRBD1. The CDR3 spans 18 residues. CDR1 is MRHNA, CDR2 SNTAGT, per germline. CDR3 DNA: TGCGCCAGGAGGGAATCTCGGGACAGGAGTTATAGCAATCAGCCCCAGCATTTT. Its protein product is CARRESRDRSYSNQPQHF.

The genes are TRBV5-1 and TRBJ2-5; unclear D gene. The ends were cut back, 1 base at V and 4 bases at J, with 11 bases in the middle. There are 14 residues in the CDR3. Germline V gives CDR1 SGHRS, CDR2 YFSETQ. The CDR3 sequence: CASSLMGMGETQYF. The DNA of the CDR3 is TGCGCCAGCAGCTTGATGGGGATGGGAGAGACCCAGTACTTC.

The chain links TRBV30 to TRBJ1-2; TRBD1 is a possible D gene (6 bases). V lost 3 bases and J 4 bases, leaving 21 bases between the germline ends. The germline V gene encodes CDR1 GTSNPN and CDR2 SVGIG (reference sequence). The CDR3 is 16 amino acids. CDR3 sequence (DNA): TGTGCCTGGAGCCGGCGGCGAGTAAGGGGGAGCTATGGCTACACCTTC. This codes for CAWSRRRVRGSYGYTF.

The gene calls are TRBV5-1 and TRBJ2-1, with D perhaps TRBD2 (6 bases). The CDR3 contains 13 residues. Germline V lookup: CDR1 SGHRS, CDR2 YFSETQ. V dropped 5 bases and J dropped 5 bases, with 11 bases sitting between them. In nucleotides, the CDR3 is TGCGCCAGCAGTCGACTAGGAAACAATGAGCAGTTCTTC. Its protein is CASSRLGNNEQFF.

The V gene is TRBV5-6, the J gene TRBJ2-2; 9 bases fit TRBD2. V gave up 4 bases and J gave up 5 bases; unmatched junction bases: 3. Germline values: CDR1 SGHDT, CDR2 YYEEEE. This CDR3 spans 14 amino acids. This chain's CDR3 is CASSRLAATGELFF. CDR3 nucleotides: TGTGCCAGCAGCCGACTAGCGGCAACCGGGGAGCTGTTTTTT. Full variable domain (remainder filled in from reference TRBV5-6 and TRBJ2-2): DAGVTQSPTHLIKTRGQQVTLRCSPKSGHDTVSWYQQALGQGPQFIFQYYEEEERQRGNFPDRFSGHQFPNYSSELNVNALLLGDSALYLCASSRLAATGELFFGEGSRLTVL.

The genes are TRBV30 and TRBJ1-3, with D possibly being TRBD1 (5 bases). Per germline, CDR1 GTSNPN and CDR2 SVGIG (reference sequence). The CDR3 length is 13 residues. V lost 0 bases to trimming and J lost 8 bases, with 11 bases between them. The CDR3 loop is CAWSVGRGDTIYF. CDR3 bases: TGTGCCTGGAGTGTTGGGAGGGGAGACACCATATATTTT.